This is a list of T cell receptor beta chains from one sample in a study of PD-1 blockade in classical Hodgkin lymphoma. Repertoires were generated with immunoSEQ multiplex PCR, while TCRdb's copy carries only in-frame clones and drops some. The sample has 40,000 or so clones, 86% seen once. Sequenced material: peripheral blood mononuclear cells (PBMCs), taken before the second cycle of nivolumab. The receptors originated from a human donor with classical Hodgkin lymphoma. CDR3s include the opening cysteine and the closing phenylalanine or tryptophan. D genes are given only for firm matches. Size values are once, few and many counts, or a class for expanded clones, and some rows have none.

>12|NA|TRBJ1-1|TRBV2|NA
CASRRTNTEAFF
TGTGCCAGCAGAAGAACTAACACTGAAGCTTTCTTT
>13|NA|TRBJ1-5|TRBV6-1|NA
CASSQVGGQPQHF
TGTGCCAGCAGCCAAGTAGGGGGTCAGCCCCAGCATTTT
>18|NA|TRBJ2-1|TRBV12-2|NA
CASRLVVAGESSYNEQFF
TGTGCAAGTCGCTTAGTGGTGGCGGGGGAGAGCTCCTACAATGAGCAGTTCTTC
>13|NA|TRBJ2-7|TRBV28|NA
CASSNSLSYEQYF
TGTGCCAGCAGTAACTCCCTTTCCTACGAGCAGTACTTC
>15|NA|TRBJ2-5|TRBV9|NA
CASSVAGWGQETQYF
TGTGCCAGCAGCGTAGCTGGATGGGGACAAGAGACCCAGTACTTC
>15|TRBD2|TRBJ2-7|TRBV11-2|NA
CASSYGLGLSYEQYF
TGTGCCAGCAGCTACGGACTAGGCCTCTCCTACGAGCAGTACTTC
>16|TRBD2|TRBJ2-1|TRBV28|NA
CASSLGLAGEGPEQFF
TGTGCCAGCAGCTTAGGACTAGCGGGAGAGGGCCCCGAGCAGTTCTTC
>15|NA|TRBJ1-6|TRBV6-6|NA
CASRETHSNNSPLHF
TGTGCCAGCAGAGAGACACATAGTAATAATTCACCCCTCCACTTT
>14|NA|TRBJ2-3|TRBV7-9|NA
CASSSWTGGDTQYF
TGTGCCAGCAGCTCCTGGACTGGCGGAGATACGCAGTATTTT
>16|TRBD2|TRBJ2-1|TRBV27|NA
CASSSRREGFKNEQFF
TGTGCCAGCAGCTCGCGGCGGGAGGGTTTCAAGAATGAGCAGTTCTTC
>11|NA|TRBJ2-1|TRBV5-8|NA
CASRLIREQFF
TGTGCCAGCAGGCTTATACGGGAGCAGTTCTTC
>15|NA|TRBJ2-1|TRBV5-4|NA
CASSLGGQTYNEQFF
TGTGCCAGCAGCTTGGGCGGCCAGACCTACAATGAGCAGTTCTTC
>15|NA|TRBJ2-5|TRBV10-1|once
CASRDSKKGEETQYF
TGCGCCAGCCGGGACTCCAAAAAAGGGGAAGAGACCCAGTACTTC
>15|TRBD1|TRBJ2-7|TRBV28|NA
CASSFTAGTAYEQYF
TGTGCCAGCAGTTTCACCGCAGGGACAGCCTACGAGCAGTACTTC
>13|NA|TRBJ1-4|TRBV29-1|NA
CSVSGVGGEKLFF
TGCAGCGTCTCGGGGGTCGGGGGTGAAAAACTGTTTTTT
>14|TRBD1|TRBJ1-5|TRBV7-2|NA
CASSPGQGSQPQHF
TGTGCCAGCAGCCCCGGACAGGGAAGTCAGCCCCAGCATTTT
>11|NA|TRBJ1-1|TRBV6-5|NA
CASSLDSEAFF
TGTGCCAGCAGCCTCGACAGTGAAGCTTTCTTT